This TCR beta chain was observed in a study of blood T cell repertoires in COVID-19. V was pared by 3 bases and J by 0 bases, with 12 bases between. CDR1 and CDR2 (germline): KGHSH, LQKENI. The CDR3 has 16 residues. Profiled with immunoSEQ multiplex PCR; TCRdb holds only in-frame clones, not every one. The sample includes 200,000 to 250,000 clones, 70% to 90% of them seen just once. This clone was picked up one time. The material sequenced was PBMCs or T cells enriched from blood (not recorded which). The sequence came from a woman between 50 and 59 years old with acute COVID-19. V and J are TRBV18 and TRBJ1-3; no clear D gene. CDR3 sequence reads: CASSPMLLASGNTIYF. CDR3 coding DNA: TGTGCCAGCTCACCCATGCTCTTGGCCTCTGGAAACACCATATATTTT.